This T cell receptor (beta chain) stems from a study of blood T cells in healthy people across ages. For the second PCR, which ran for roughly 7 to 11 cycles, a sample-barcoded 5' primer and a J-beta primer mix were used. TCRdb reanalysed the 5' RACE reads using MiXCR and keeps one entry per CDR3 protein. The sample has about 640,000 distinct CDR3 sequences, 25% to 35% seen once. About this clonotype itself: Its antigen is not known. One end of the junction is discordant with germline, which a read error may explain.

Germline CDR1 and CDR2: SEHNR and FQNEAQ (reference sequence). This CDR3 spans 14 amino acids. Study outcomes and limitations: PBMCs left unsorted prevented a conclusive naive versus antigen-experienced comparison. Older age coincided with a roughly linear decline in TCR beta diversity per million T cells.

The sample comprised blood. The receptor's source is a woman of 80 years or more in good health. The gene calls are TRBV7-9 and TRBJ2-7, with D perhaps TRBD2 (7 bases). The DNA for the CDR3 is TGCGCCAGCAGCTCGGGGGGCAGGGCCTACGAGCAGTACTTC. Its protein is CASSSGGRAYEQYF.